This T cell receptor beta chain was retrieved from a study of cytotoxic CD8 clonotypes in ibrutinib-treated CLL. CDR1 SNHLY and CDR2 FYNNEI come from the germline V gene. The CDR3 runs 13 residues. V lost 4 bases to trimming and J lost 4 bases, with 10 bases between them. A single count supports this clone. Clones were sequenced by immunoSEQ multiplex PCR, and TCRdb holds only the in-frame ones, with some missing. The sample shows 24,000 or so clones, approximately 71% of them seen only once. This TCR was sampled from a human donor with chronic lymphocytic leukemia. The J gene is TRBJ2-5, the V gene TRBV2, with D tentatively TRBD2 (6 bases). The source material was PBMCs, sampled after 12 months of ibrutinib treatment. The CDR3 is CASSGPGGETQYF. The DNA for the CDR3 is TGTGCCAGCAGTGGGCCCGGGGGAGAGACCCAGTACTTC.